The T cell receptor beta chain described here comes from a study of CD8 T cells in Susac syndrome. The wider study: When blood was drawn, the patients with Susac syndrome were therapy-naive, on corticosteroids, or on intravenous immunoglobulin alone.

An amount of RNA that ranged from roughly 0.5 to 1 ug was reverse transcribed with random hexamers. An immunoSEQ multiplex PCR generated amplified TCR beta CDR3 products spanning 54 Vbeta and 13 Jbeta. TCRdb processed the immunoSEQ multiplex PCR reads anew with MiXCR; each CDR3 protein has one entry. The sample consists of about 94,000 distinct CDR3 sequences, about 94% of them appearing once. Study conclusions and caveats: The CD4+ T cell repertoires, which came from Susac syndrome patients, showed no sign of clonal expansion.

CDR3 length: 13 amino acids. Germline CDR1 reads MDHEN; CDR2 reads SYDVKM. Trimming shortened V by 9 bases and J by 3 bases, and 14 bases separated the two germline ends. With respect to this clonotype: Its target is unknown.

The source material was CD4+ T cells from PBMCs. The clonotype was recovered from a human donor with Susac syndrome. The V gene is TRBV28, the J gene TRBJ1-1; possible D gene TRBD1, 6 bases. The CDR3 loop is CASSGGSHTEAFF. The CDR3 DNA follows: TGTGCCAGTTCTGGGGGCAGCCACACTGAAGCTTTCTTT.